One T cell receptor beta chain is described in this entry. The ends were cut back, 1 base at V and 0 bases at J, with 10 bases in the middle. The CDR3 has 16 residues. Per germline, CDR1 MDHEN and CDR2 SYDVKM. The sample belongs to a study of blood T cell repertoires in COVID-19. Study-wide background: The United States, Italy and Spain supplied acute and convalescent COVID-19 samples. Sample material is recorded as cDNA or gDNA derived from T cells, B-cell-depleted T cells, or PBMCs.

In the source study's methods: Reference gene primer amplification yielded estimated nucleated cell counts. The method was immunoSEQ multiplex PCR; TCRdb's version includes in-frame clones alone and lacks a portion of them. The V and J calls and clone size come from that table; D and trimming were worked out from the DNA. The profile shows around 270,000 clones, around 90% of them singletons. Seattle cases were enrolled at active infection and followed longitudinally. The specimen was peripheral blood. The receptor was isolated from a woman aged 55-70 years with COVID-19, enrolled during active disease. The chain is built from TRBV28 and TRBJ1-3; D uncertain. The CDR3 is CASSLFGVNSGNTIYF. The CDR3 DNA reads TGTGCCAGCAGTTTATTCGGGGTCAACTCTGGAAACACCATATATTTT. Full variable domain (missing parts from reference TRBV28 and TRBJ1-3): DVKVTQSSRYLVKRTGEKVFLECVQDMDHENMFWYRQDPGLGLRLIYFSYDVKMKEKGDIPEGYSVSREKKERFSLILESASTNQTSMYLCASSLFGVNSGNTIYFGEGSWLTVV.